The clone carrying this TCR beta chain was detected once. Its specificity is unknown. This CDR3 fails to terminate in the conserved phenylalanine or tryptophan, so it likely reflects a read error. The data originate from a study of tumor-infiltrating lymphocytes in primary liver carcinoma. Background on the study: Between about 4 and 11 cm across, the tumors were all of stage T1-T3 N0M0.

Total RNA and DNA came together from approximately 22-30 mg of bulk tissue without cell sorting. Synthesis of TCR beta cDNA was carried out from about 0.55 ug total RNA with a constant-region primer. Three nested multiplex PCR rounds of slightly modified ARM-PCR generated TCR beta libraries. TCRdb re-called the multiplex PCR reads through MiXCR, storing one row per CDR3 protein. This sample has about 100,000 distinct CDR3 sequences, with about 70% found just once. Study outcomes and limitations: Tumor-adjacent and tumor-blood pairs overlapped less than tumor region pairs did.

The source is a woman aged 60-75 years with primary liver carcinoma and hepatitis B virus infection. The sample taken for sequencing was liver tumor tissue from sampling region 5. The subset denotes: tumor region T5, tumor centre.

CDR3 protein: CASNLGTGDSLEQYS. In DNA form, the CDR3 reads TGTGCCAGCAACTTAGGGACAGGGGACTCCCTCGAGCAGTACTCC. The rearrangement joins TRBV11-3 to TRBJ2-7, with 10 bases lining up with TRBD1. The CDR3 has 15 amino acids. CDR1 and CDR2 (germline): SGHNT, YENEEA.